A single sample is the source of the 19 T cell receptor beta chains below, sequenced in a study of T cell responses to AZD1222 COVID-19 vaccine. Libraries were prepared by immunoSEQ multiplex PCR; TCRdb keeps only in-frame clonotypes and omits some of them. The sample carries about 66,000 clones, approximately 84% recorded once. The starting material was peripheral blood, obtained on day 0 of AZD1222 vaccination. Receptor source: an adult in good health.

The chain links TRBV9 to TRBJ1-2; unclear D gene. CDR1 and CDR2 (germline): SGDLS, YYNGEE. This CDR3 is 14 amino acids long. V lost 0 bases and J lost 0, with 6 bases in between. Written as DNA, the CDR3 is TGTGCCAGCAGCGTAGCCGGGTCTAACTATGGCTACACCTTC. Translation gives CASSVAGSNYGYTF.

The rearrangement links TRBV5-4 to TRBJ2-2, with 9 bases matching TRBD2. V shed 0 bases, J shed 4 bases, and the junction held 4 bases outside the gene matches. The V gene's germline CDR1 is SGHNT and CDR2 YYREEE (reference sequence). This CDR3 contains 16 residues. The CDR3 loop reads CASSLGLAGITGELFF. The CDR3 nucleotides read TGTGCCAGCAGCTTGGGGCTAGCGGGAATCACCGGGGAGCTGTTTTTT.

This clone occurred a few times. The CDR3 loop reads CASSQDSRGLFF. CDR3 DNA: TGTGCCAGCAGCCAGGACTCCCGGGGGCTGTTTTTT. The chain carries TRBV7-2 and TRBJ1-4; possibly TRBD1 for D (5 bases). Per the germline V gene, CDR1 is SGHTA and CDR2 is FQGNSA. The CDR3 has 12 amino acids. Trimming took off 5 bases at V and 14 bases at J, with 15 bases between the two ends.

This sequence joins TRBV10-1 and TRBJ2-2; 8 bases align to TRBD2. The CDR3 sequence is 16 residues long. V lost 3 bases to trimming and J lost 6 bases; unmatched junction nucleotides: 9. Germline V gene data show CDR1 as WNHNN and CDR2 as SYGVQD (reference sequence). The CDR3 DNA follows: TGCGCCAGCAGTGACGGGGGGGGCCTGATGGCCGGGGAGCTGTTTTTT. Protein: CASSDGGGLMAGELFF.

V usage is TRBV10-1 and J usage is TRBJ1-6; D is perhaps TRBD1 (5 bases). V shed 3 bases and J shed 1 base, with 7 bases lying between them. Germline V gene data show CDR1 as WNHNN and CDR2 as SYGVQD (reference sequence). This CDR3 has 15 amino acids. CDR3 sequence: CASSEGESYNSPLHF. The CDR3 coding sequence is TGCGCCAGCAGTGAAGGGGAATCCTATAATTCACCCCTCCACTTT.

The chain has TRBV7-9 and TRBJ2-7; no definite D call. The V and J ends lost 0 bases and 4 bases respectively, with 7 bases between them. Germline V gives CDR1 SEHNR, CDR2 FQNEAQ (reference sequence). The CDR3 length is 13 residues. The DNA for the CDR3 is TGTGCCAGCAGCTTAGCAGGGCCATACGAGCAGTACTTC. It codes for CASSLAGPYEQYF.

The rearrangement joins TRBV30 to TRBJ1-1; the D gene is possibly TRBD1 (6 bases). Germline V gene lookup returns CDR1 GTSNPN and CDR2 SVGIG (reference sequence). Trimming took 1 base from V and 1 from J, leaving 19 bases between them. The CDR3 runs 17 residues. CDR3 protein: CAWSGGWSGGENTEAFF. CDR3 nucleotide sequence: TGTGCCTGGAGTGGAGGGTGGTCCGGGGGCGAGAACACTGAAGCTTTCTTT.

The chain uses TRBV9 and TRBJ2-3; D remains unclear. This CDR3 spans 15 amino acids. V was shortened by 0 bases and J by 1 base, with 9 bases between the two germline ends. Germline V lookup: CDR1 SGDLS, CDR2 YYNGEE. The DNA of the CDR3 is TGTGCCAGCAGCGTAGCTGCCGCGGGCACAGATACGCAGTATTTT. Translating gives CASSVAAAGTDTQYF.

With regard to this clone: Germline and junction disagree at one end, which may indicate a read error. The V call is TRBV4-2, the J call TRBJ1-1, with a weak D call TRBD1 (5 bases). The CDR3 consists of 18 residues. Germline CDR1 LGHNA, CDR2 YNFKEQ. The DNA of the CDR3 is TGTGCCAGCAGCCAAGGGGGGGGAAAGAAGATGGAGGGCACTGAAGTTTTCTTT. Amino acid sequence: CASSQGGGKKMEGTEVFF.

The gene calls are TRBV6-1 and TRBJ1-5; D gene uncertain. The CDR3 is made up of 15 amino acids. Looked up from germline, CDR1 is MNHNS and CDR2 is SASEGT. V lost 2 bases to trimming and J lost 4 bases, with 12 bases between them. The CDR3 reads CASSEQAVENQPQHF. CDR3 sequence (DNA): TGTGCCAGCAGTGAACAGGCGGTTGAAAATCAGCCCCAGCATTTT.

The rearrangement links TRBV19 to TRBJ2-1; 8 bases align to TRBD2. The CDR3 is 16 residues long. V shed 5 bases and J 2 bases; nucleotides not matched to a gene: 8. Germline V lookup: CDR1 LNHDA, CDR2 SQIVND (reference sequence). CDR3 residues: CASSFAPAGAYNEQFF. The CDR3 DNA follows: TGTGCCAGTAGTTTTGCCCCAGCGGGGGCCTACAATGAGCAGTTCTTC.

This clone has only one observation. V gene TRBV19 combines with J gene TRBJ2-3, with TRBD2 matching 11 bases. This CDR3 contains 18 residues. The V gene's germline CDR1 is LNHDA and CDR2 SQIVND (reference sequence). With 3 bases clipped from V and 2 bases from J, the junction kept 10 bases outside the gene matches. This chain's CDR3 is CASSIQGLAGGPTDTQYF. The CDR3, as DNA: TGTGCCAGTAGTATTCAGGGGCTAGCGGGGGGCCCCACAGATACGCAGTATTTT. Drawing the rest from reference TRBV19 and TRBJ2-3, the complete variable domain is DGGITQSPKYLFRKEGQNVTLSCEQNLNHDAMYWYRQDPGQGLRLIYYSQIVNDFQKGDIAEGYSVSREKKESFPLTVTSAQKNPTAFYLCASSIQGLAGGPTDTQYFGPGTRLTVL.

This rearrangement joins TRBV4-2 to TRBJ2-7; D not certain. The CDR3 sequence is 15 residues long. The V end was cut by 0 bases, the J end by 2 bases, with 11 bases between. The germline CDR1 and CDR2 sequences are LGHNA and YNFKEQ. The CDR3 region is CASSQDRQQTYEQYF. Written as DNA, the CDR3 is TGTGCCAGCAGCCAAGATCGGCAGCAAACCTACGAGCAGTACTTC.

The rearrangement joins TRBV15 to TRBJ2-1; no definite D call. Per germline, CDR1 LNHNV and CDR2 YYDKDF (reference sequence). V dropped 6 bases and J dropped 0 bases, with 12 bases sitting between them. The CDR3 length is 15 residues. The CDR3, as DNA: TGTGCCACCAGGAGTATGTCCGGCTCCTACAATGAGCAGTTCTTC. Protein product: CATRSMSGSYNEQFF.

This chain uses TRBV6-5 with TRBJ1-4; 7 bases line up with TRBD1. CDR1 and CDR2 from the germline V gene are MNHEY and SVGAGI. This CDR3 spans 15 amino acids. V shed 5 bases and J 5 bases; nucleotides not matched to a gene: 8. CDR3 bases: TGTGCCAGCAGTAACTACAGGGGCACGAATGAAAAACTGTTTTTT. It codes for CASSNYRGTNEKLFF.

The V gene is TRBV5-6, the J gene TRBJ2-1; D not resolved. The CDR3 has 14 residues. Germline assignment: CDR1 SGHDT and CDR2 YYEEEE. Trimming removed 1 base from V and 8 bases from J, with 13 bases in between. Here the CDR3 DNA reads TGTGCCAGCAGCTTGCCAGGTGAATGGGATGAGCAGTTCTTC. It specifies CASSLPGEWDEQFF.

The V and J genes are TRBV7-3 and TRBJ2-1; 15 nucleotides match TRBD2. The CDR3 runs to 20 residues. The V gene's germline CDR1 is SGHTA and CDR2 FQGTGA. The junction had 8 bases not matched to a gene; V was cut back by 2 bases and J by 0 bases. CDR3 DNA: TGTGCCAGCAGCTTACCTTCCGGGACTAGCGGGAGGAGCTCCTACAATGAGCAGTTCTTC. It translates to CASSLPSGTSGRSSYNEQFF.

V and J are TRBV6-5 and TRBJ2-7; D might be TRBD1 or TRBD2, each matching 6 bases. Trimming took 10 bases from V and 7 from J, leaving 20 bases between them. Germline CDR1 reads MNHEY; CDR2 reads SVGAGI. CDR3 size: 13 residues. CDR3 amino acids: CATLGGQGREQYF. The CDR3 nucleotides read TGTGCCACCCTAGGGGGGCAAGGGCGGGAGCAGTACTTC.

This chain connects TRBV20-1 to TRBJ1-2; D may be TRBD1 (5 bases). The V end was cut by 3 bases, the J end by 1 base, with 9 bases between. The germline V gene has CDR1 DFQATT and CDR2 SNEGSKA (reference sequence). The CDR3 sequence is 13 residues long. CDR3 in amino acids: CSASDRSNYGYTF. The CDR3 DNA is TGCAGTGCTAGTGACAGAAGTAACTATGGCTACACCTTC.